This TCR beta chain originates from a study of spatial heterogeneity in lung cancer. Regarding the study as a whole: Tumor TCRs that were ubiquitous and expanded showed up in blood more at resection than follow-up.

Turning to this clonotype: Antigen: not known.

This sample's time point: sample taken at primary tumor resection. Whole RNA from tumor, nontumor lung or frozen PBMC was sequenced unsorted. A single record per CDR3 protein comes from TCRdb applying MiXCR to the 5' RACE reads. The repertoire holds 40,000 to 55,000 distinct CDR3 sequences, with around 13% as singletons. Losses at the gene ends were 0 bases for V and 4 bases for J; bases not matched to a gene: 5. Germline-derived CDR1 and CDR2 are SGHVS and FQNEAQ. The CDR3 is 15 residues long. Sequenced here: PBMCs, sampled at surgery. The TCR originated in a male donor with early-stage non-small cell lung cancer. The chain carries TRBV7-8 and TRBJ2-7; the match to TRBD2 covers 8 bases. The CDR3 here is CASSLARASGYEQYF. CDR3 coding DNA: TGTGCCAGCAGCTTAGCGCGGGCTAGCGGGTACGAGCAGTACTTC.